The 10 T cell receptor beta chains below come from one sample, sequenced in a study of T cell responses to AZD1222 COVID-19 vaccine. Data came from immunoSEQ multiplex PCR; TCRdb stores just in-frame clones and leaves some out. Here the sample spans tens of thousands of clones, approximately 87% being singletons. This sample comprised peripheral blood, obtained on day 0 of AZD1222 vaccination. The source is an adult in good health.

This clone was found once. Other nucleotide sequences from this sample produce the same CDR3. This chain's CDR3 is CASSAQGSNQPQHF. Here the CDR3 DNA reads TGTGCCAGCAGCGCACAGGGTAGCAATCAGCCCCAGCATTTT. The chain employs TRBV27 and TRBJ1-5, with D possibly TRBD1 on 6 matching bases. CDR1 and CDR2 from the germline V gene are MNHEY and SMNVEV (reference sequence). Between the trimmed V and J ends, which lost 6 bases and 0 bases, there was a span of 9 bases. The CDR3 loop spans 14 amino acids.

V gene TRBV27 combines with J gene TRBJ2-7, with a possible D match to TRBD1 (6 bases). The germline V gene encodes CDR1 MNHEY and CDR2 SMNVEV (reference sequence). Deletions cut 5 bases from V and 7 bases from J, with 24 bases between. The CDR3 is 16 residues long. This CDR3 is CASSPHLQGPRWEQYF. In DNA form, the CDR3 reads TGTGCCAGCAGTCCTCATTTACAGGGCCCCCGGTGGGAGCAGTACTTC.

The gene calls are TRBV9 and TRBJ2-5; 7 bases are a match to TRBD1. Unmatched junction bases numbered 6, after V lost 3 bases and J lost 7 bases. From germline, CDR1 is SGDLS and CDR2 YYNGEE. The CDR3 is 13 amino acids. CDR3 sequence: CASSATGFGTQYF. CDR3 coding DNA: TGTGCCAGCAGCGCGACAGGGTTCGGGACCCAGTACTTC. The full variable domain, with the rest looked up from reference TRBV9 and TRBJ2-5, is DSGVTQTPKHLITATGQRVTLRCSPRSGDLSVYWYQQSLDQGLQFLIQYYNGEERAKGNILERFSAQQFPDLHSELNLSSLELGDSALYFCASSATGFGTQYFGPGTRLLVL.

This chain connects TRBV5-1 to TRBJ2-2; TRBD1 agrees at 9 bases. The CDR3 totals 16 residues. J gave up 3 bases and V 2 bases, and 5 bases lay outside the gene matches. Germline V gives CDR1 SGHRS, CDR2 YFSETQ. The CDR3 nucleotides are TGCGCCAGCAGCTTTACAGGGGGCATTGACACCGGGGAGCTGTTTTTT. Translation gives CASSFTGGIDTGELFF.

In its sample, this clone was seen a few times. The chain employs TRBV27 and TRBJ1-5, with 9 bases that match TRBD1. CDR3 length: 17 amino acids. From germline, CDR1 is MNHEY and CDR2 SMNVEV (reference sequence). With V trimmed by 6 bases and J by 0 bases, 9 bases remained unmatched. CDR3 loop: CASRAGQGIYSNQPQHF. In DNA form, the CDR3 reads TGTGCCAGCAGGGCGGGACAGGGCATTTATAGCAATCAGCCCCAGCATTTT.

The V gene is TRBV5-1, the J gene TRBJ2-7; 7 nucleotides agree with TRBD2. Germline V gene lookup returns CDR1 SGHRS and CDR2 YFSETQ. The CDR3 loop spans 15 amino acids. The trim removed 0 bases at V and 5 bases at J, leaving 8 bases unmatched. The CDR3: CASSLGRRGRDEQYF. CDR3 coding DNA: TGCGCCAGCAGCTTGGGTCGCCGGGGGAGGGACGAGCAGTACTTC.

The chain joins TRBV5-1 to TRBJ2-2; 11 nucleotides line up with TRBD2. Trimming at V came to 7 bases and at J to 5 bases, leaving 4 bases not matched to a gene. The germline gives CDR1 SGHRS, CDR2 YFSETQ. This CDR3 comprises 14 residues. CDR3 coding DNA: TGCGCCAGCGGGACTAGCGGCGGAACCGGGGAGCTGTTTTTT. It translates to CASGTSGGTGELFF. The full variable domain, with the rest looked up from reference TRBV5-1 and TRBJ2-2, is KAGVTQTPRYLIKTRGQQVTLSCSPISGHRSVSWYQQTPGQGLQFLFEYFSETQRNKGNFPGRFSGRQFSNSRSEMNVSTLELGDSALYLCASGTSGGTGELFFGEGSRLTVL.

This chain connects TRBV11-2 to TRBJ1-5; D gene ambiguous. This CDR3 comprises 15 residues. Trimming stripped 0 bases from V and 3 bases from J, with 9 bases between. In germline, CDR1 is SGHAT, CDR2 FQNNGV. The CDR3 sequence is CASSLDFGLNQPQHF. CDR3 bases: TGTGCCAGCAGCTTAGATTTCGGCCTCAATCAGCCCCAGCATTTT.

This clone was detected once. The gene calls are TRBV6-2 or TRBV6-3 and TRBJ1-3; D remains unclear. Between the trimmed V and J ends, which lost 2 bases and 0 bases, there was a span of 8 bases. The CDR3 extends over 15 amino acids. CDR1 and CDR2 (germline): MNHEY, SVGEGT. The CDR3 nucleotides read TGTGCCAGCAGTTACGGGCAGACCTCTGGAAACACCATATATTTT. Translation: CASSYGQTSGNTIYF.

CDR3 in DNA: TGTGCCAGCAGCCAACGGCTGGACCGAACGCCCAATAGCAATCAGCCCCAGCATTTT. It translates to CASSQRLDRTPNSNQPQHF. V and J are TRBV28 and TRBJ1-5; D not resolved. V was trimmed by 6 bases and J by 0 bases, leaving 24 bases between them. Germline V CDR1 and CDR2: MDHEN, SYDVKM. The CDR3 loop spans 19 amino acids.